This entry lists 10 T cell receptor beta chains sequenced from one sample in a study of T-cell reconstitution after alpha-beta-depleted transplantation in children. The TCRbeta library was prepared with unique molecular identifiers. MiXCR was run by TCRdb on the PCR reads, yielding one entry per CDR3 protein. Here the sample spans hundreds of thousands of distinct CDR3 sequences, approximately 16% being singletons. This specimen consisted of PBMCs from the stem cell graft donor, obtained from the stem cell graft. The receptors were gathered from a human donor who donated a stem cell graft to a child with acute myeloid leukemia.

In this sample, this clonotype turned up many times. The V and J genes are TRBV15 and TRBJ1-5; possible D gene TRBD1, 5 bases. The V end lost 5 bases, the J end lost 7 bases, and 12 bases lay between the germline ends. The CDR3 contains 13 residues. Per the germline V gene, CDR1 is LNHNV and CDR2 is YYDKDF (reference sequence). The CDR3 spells CATSPGEAQPQHF. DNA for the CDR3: TGTGCCACCAGCCCGGGGGAGGCACAGCCCCAGCATTTT.

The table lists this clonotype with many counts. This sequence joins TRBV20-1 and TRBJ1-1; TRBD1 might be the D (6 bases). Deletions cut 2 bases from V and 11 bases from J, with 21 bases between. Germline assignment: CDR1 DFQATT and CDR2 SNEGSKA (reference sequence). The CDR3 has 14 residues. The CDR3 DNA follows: TGCAGTGCTAGACCCCCTCAGGGGTTTGTGTATGCTTTCTTT. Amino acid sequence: CSARPPQGFVYAFF.

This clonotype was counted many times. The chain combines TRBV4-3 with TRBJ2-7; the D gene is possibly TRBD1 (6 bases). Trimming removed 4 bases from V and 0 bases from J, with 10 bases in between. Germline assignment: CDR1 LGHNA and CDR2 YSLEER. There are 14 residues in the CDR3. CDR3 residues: CASSPNRVSYEQYF. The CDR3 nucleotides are TGCGCCAGCAGCCCCAACAGGGTCTCCTACGAGCAGTACTTC.

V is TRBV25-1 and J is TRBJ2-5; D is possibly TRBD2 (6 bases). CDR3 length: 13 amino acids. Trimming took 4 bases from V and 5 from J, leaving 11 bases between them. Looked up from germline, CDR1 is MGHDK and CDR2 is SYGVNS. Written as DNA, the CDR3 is TGTGCCAGCAGTGCCCTGGGAGGTGAGACCCAGTACTTC. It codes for CASSALGGETQYF.

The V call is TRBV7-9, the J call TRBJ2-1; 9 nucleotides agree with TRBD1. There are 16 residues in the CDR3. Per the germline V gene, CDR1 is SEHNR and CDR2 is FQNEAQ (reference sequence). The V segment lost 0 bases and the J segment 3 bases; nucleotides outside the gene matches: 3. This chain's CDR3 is CASSLAGQGIYNEQFF. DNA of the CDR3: TGTGCCAGCAGCTTAGCAGGACAGGGGATCTACAATGAGCAGTTCTTC. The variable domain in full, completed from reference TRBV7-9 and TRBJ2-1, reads DTGVSQNPRHKITKRGQNVTFRCDPISEHNRLYWYRQTLGQGPEFLTYFQNEAQLEKSRLLSDRFSAERPKGSFSTLEIQRTEQGDSAMYLCASSLAGQGIYNEQFFGPGTRLTVL.

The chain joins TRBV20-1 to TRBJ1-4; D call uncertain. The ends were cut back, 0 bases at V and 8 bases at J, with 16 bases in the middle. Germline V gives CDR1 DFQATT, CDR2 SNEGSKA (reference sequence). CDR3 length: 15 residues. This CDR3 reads CSARDPGRRKEKLFF. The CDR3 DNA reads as TGCAGTGCTAGAGATCCGGGAAGGCGGAAAGAAAAACTGTTTTTT.

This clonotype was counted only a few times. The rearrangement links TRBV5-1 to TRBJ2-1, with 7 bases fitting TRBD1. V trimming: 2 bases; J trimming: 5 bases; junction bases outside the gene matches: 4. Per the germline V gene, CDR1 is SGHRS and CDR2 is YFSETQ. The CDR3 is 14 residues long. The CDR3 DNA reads TGCGCCAGCAGCTTCTTTGGACAGGACAATGAGCAGTTCTTC. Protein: CASSFFGQDNEQFF.

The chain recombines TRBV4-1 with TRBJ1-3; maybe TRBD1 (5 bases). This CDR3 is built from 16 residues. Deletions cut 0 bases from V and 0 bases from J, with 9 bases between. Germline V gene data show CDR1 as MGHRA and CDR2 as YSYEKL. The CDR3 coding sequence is TGCGCCAGCAGCCAAGAGGGGGTCCTCTCTGGAAACACCATATATTTT. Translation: CASSQEGVLSGNTIYF.

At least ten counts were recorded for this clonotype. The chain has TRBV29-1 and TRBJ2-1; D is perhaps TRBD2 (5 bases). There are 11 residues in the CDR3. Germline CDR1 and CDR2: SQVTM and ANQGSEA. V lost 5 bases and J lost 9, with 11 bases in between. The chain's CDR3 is CSVPPRGEQFF. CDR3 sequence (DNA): TGCAGCGTTCCCCCCCGGGGTGAGCAGTTCTTC.

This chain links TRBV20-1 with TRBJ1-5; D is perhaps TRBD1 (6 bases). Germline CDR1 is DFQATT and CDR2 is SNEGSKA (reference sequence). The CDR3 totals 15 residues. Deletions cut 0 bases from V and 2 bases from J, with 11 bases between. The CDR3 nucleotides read TGCAGTGCTAGAGAACCCGGGGGCGGCAATCAGCCCCAGCATTTT. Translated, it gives CSAREPGGGNQPQHF.